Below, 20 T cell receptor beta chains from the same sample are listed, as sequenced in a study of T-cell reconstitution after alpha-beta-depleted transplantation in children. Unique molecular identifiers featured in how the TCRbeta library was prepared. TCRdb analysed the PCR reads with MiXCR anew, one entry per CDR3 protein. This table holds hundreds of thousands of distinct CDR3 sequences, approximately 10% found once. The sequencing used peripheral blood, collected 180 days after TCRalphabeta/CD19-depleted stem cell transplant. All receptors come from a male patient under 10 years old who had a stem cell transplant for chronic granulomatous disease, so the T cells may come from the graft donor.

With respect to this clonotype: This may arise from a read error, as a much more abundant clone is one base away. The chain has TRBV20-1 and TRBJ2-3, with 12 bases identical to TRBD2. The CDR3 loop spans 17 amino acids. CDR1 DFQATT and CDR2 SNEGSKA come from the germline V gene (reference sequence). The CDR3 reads CRAPWPLAGGPTDTQYF. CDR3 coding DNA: TGCAGAGCCCCCTGGCCGCTAGCGGGGGGGCCCACAGATACGCAGTATTTT.

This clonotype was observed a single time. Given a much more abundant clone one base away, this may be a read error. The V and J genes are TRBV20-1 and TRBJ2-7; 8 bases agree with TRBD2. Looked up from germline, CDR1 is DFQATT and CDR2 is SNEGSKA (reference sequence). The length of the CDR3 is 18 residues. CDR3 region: CCARDHGRGGANSYEQYF. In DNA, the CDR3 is TGCTGTGCTAGAGATCACGGTCGGGGGGGAGCGAACTCCTACGAGCAGTACTTC.

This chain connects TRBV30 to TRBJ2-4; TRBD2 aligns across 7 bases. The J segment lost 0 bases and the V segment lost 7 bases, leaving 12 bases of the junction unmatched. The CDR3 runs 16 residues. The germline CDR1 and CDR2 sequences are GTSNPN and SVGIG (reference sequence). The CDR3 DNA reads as TGTGCCTCACCGGGGGGTGAAAACCTAGCCAAAAACATTCAGTACTTC. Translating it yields CASPGGENLAKNIQYF.

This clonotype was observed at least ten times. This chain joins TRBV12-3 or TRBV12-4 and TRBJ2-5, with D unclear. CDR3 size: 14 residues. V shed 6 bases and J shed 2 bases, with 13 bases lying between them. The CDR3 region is CASRAWAAQETQYF. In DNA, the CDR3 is TGTGCCAGCAGAGCCTGGGCAGCGCAAGAGACCCAGTACTTC.

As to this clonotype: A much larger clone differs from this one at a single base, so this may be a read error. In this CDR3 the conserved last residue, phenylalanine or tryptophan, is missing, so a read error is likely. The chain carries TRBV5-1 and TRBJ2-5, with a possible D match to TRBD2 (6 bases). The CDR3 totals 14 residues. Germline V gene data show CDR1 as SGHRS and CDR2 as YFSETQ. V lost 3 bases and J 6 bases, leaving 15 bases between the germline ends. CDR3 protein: CASSWAEGAKTQYL. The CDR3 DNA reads TGCGCCAGCAGCTGGGCGGAGGGCGCAAAGACCCAGTACCTC.

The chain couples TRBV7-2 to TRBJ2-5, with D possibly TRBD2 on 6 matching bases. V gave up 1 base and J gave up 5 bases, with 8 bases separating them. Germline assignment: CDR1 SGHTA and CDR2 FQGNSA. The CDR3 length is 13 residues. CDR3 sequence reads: CASSLVLAETQYF. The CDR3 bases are TGTGCCAGCAGCTTAGTGCTAGCGGAGACCCAGTACTTC. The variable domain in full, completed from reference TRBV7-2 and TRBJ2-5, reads GAGVSQSPSNKVTEKGKDVELRCDPISGHTALYWYRQSLGQGLEFLIYFQGNSAPDKSGLPSDRFSAERTGGSVSTLTIQRTQQEDSAVYLCASSLVLAETQYFGPGTRLLVL.

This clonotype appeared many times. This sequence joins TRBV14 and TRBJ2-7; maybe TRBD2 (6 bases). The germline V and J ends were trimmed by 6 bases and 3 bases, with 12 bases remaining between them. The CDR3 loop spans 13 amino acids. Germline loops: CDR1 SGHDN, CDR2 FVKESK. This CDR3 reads CASRPWGDYEQYF. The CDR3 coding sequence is TGTGCCAGCAGACCTTGGGGGGACTACGAGCAGTACTTC.

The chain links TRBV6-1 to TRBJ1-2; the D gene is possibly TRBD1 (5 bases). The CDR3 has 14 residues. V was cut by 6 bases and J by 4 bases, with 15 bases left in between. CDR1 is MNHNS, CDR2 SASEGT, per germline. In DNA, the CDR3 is TGTGCCAGCAGCCCGATCTCCGGGGCCTATGGCTACACCTTC. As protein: CASSPISGAYGYTF.

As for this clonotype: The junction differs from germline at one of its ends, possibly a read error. CDR3 coding DNA: TGTGCCAGCAGTCTAGCCTGGGGCTTCGAGGTTGAGACCCAGTACTTC. Translating gives CASSLAWGFEVETQYF. The chain couples TRBV12-3 or TRBV12-4 to TRBJ2-5; the D gene could be TRBD1 or TRBD2 (5 bases each). The CDR3 totals 16 residues.

The chain's CDR3 is CASSLCTGNYGYTF. DNA of the CDR3: TGCGCCAGCAGCTTATGCACAGGGAACTATGGCTACACCTTC. The V gene is TRBV10-1, the J gene TRBJ1-2; tentatively, D is TRBD1 (6 bases). Between the trimmed V and J ends, which lost 6 bases and 2 bases, there was a span of 13 bases. Germline V gene data show CDR1 as WNHNN and CDR2 as SYGVQD (reference sequence). This CDR3 is built from 14 residues.

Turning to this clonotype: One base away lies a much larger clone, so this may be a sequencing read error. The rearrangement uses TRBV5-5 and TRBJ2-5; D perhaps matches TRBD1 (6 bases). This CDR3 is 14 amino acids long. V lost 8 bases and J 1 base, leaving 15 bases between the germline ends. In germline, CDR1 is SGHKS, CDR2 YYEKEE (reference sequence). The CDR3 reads CARSQTGSQETQYF. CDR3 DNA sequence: TGTGCCAGAAGCCAAACAGGGTCCCAAGAGACCCAGTACTTC.

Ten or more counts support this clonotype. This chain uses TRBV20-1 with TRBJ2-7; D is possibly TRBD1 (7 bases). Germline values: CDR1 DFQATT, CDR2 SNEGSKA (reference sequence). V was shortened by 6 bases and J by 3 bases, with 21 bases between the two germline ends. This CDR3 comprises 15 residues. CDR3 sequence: CSATESQGTFYEQYF. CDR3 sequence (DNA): TGCAGTGCGACTGAATCACAGGGGACTTTCTACGAGCAGTACTTC.

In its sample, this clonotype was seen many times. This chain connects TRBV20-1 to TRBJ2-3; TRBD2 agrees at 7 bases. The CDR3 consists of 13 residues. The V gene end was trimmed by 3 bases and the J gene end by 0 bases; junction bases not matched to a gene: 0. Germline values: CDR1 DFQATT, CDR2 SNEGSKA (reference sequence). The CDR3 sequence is CSASGRSTDTQYF. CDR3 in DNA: TGCAGTGCTAGCGGGAGGAGCACAGATACGCAGTATTTT.

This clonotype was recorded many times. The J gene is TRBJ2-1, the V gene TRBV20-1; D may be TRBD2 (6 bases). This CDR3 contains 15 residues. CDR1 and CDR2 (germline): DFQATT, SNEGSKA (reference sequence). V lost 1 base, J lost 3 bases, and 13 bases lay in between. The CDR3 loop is CSARGGGPRYNEQFF. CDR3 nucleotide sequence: TGCAGTGCTAGAGGCGGAGGGCCTCGCTACAATGAGCAGTTCTTC.

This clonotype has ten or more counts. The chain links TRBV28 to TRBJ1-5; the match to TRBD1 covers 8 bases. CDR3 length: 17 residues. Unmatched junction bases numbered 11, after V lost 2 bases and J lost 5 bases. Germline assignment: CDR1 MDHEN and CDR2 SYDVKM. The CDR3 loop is CASSLISQGALDQPQHF. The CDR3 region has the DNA TGTGCCAGCAGTTTAATCTCTCAGGGGGCCCTTGATCAGCCCCAGCATTTT.

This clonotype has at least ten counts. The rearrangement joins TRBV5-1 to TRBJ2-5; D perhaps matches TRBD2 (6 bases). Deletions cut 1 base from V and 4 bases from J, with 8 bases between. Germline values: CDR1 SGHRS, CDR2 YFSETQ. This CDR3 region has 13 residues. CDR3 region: CASSLPGLETQYF. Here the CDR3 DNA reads TGCGCCAGCAGCTTGCCGGGACTAGAGACCCAGTACTTC.

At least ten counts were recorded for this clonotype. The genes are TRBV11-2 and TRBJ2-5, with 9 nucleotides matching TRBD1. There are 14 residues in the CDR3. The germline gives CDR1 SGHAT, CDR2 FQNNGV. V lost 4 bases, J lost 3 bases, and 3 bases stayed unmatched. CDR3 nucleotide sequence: TGTGCCAGCAGCTCGGACAGGGGAGAAGAGACCCAGTACTTC. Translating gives CASSSDRGEETQYF.

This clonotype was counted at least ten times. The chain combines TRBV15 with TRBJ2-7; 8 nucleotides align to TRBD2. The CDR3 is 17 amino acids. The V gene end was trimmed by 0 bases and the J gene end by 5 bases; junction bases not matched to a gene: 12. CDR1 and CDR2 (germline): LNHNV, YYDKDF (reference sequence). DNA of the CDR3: TGTGCCACCAGCAGAGATCTGAGCGGGAGTTTCTACCACGAGCAGTACTTC. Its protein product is CATSRDLSGSFYHEQYF. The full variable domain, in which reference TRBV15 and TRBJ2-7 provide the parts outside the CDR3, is DAMVIQNPRYQVTQFGKPVTLSCSQTLNHNVMYWYQQKSSQAPKLLFHYYDKDFNNEADTPDNFQSRRPNTSFCFLDIRSPGLGDTAMYLCATSRDLSGSFYHEQYFGPGTRLTVT.

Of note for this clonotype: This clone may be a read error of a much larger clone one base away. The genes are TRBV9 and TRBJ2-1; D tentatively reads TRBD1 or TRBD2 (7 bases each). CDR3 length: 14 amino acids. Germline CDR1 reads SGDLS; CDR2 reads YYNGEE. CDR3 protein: CASTVGGTDNEQSF. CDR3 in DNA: TGTGCCAGCACCGTGGGGGGGACAGACAATGAGCAGTCCTTC. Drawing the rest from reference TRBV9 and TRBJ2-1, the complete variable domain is DSGVTQTPKHLITATGQRVTLRCSPRSGDLSVYWYQQSLDQGLQFLIQYYNGEERAKGNILERFSAQQFPDLHSELNLSSLELGDSALYFCASTVGGTDNEQSFGPGTRLTVL.

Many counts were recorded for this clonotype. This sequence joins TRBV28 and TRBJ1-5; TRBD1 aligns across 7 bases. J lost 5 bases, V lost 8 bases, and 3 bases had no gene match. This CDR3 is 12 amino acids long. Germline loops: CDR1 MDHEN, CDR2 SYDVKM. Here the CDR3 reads CASLGQDQPQHF. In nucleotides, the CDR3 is TGTGCCAGCCTCGGACAGGATCAGCCCCAGCATTTT.